This T cell receptor (beta chain) was recorded in a study of T cell repertoires in cytomegalovirus infection. Overall study: CMV epitopes in the study were HLA-C-restricted (recently identified) and HLA-B-restricted (well studied). Whole-study results and caveats: There were HLA-C-restricted CMV-specific TCR beta clonotypes dominating the ex vivo response.

The length of the CDR3 is 15 residues. V shed 6 bases and J 3 bases; nucleotides not matched to a gene: 6. Germline lookup yields CDR1 MNHNS and CDR2 SASEGT. TCRdb re-called the reads through MiXCR, storing one row per CDR3 protein. The sample records around 570,000 distinct CDR3 sequences, roughly 42% being singletons. This clonotype was detected a few times. Its antigen is unknown. The sequencing here drew on cultured PBMCs, taken from culture after CMV antigen stimulation. The receptor was derived from a human donor in good health (CMV status not recorded). Some clones in this sample may be carry-over from other donors' samples. This chain uses TRBV6-1 with TRBJ2-1; 9 bases line up with TRBD2. The CDR3 nucleotides read TGTGCCAGCAGAGGCGGGGGGGCTTACTACAATGAGCAGTTCTTC. Amino acid sequence: CASRGGGAYYNEQFF.